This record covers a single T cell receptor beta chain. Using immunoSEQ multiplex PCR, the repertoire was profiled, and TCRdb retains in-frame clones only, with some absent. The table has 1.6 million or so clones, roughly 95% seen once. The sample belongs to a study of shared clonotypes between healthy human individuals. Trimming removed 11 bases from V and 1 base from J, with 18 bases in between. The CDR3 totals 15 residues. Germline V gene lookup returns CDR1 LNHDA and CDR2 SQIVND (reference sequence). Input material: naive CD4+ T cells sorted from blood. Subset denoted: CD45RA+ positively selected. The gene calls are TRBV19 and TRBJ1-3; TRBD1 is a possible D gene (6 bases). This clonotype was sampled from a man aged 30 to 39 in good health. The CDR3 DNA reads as TGTGCCTGCGATACAGGGCGTTCTTCTGGAAACACCATATATTTT. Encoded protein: CACDTGRSSGNTIYF.